The 11 T cell receptor beta chains given below trace back to one sample, sequenced in a study of cytomegalovirus exposure and HLA in healthy donors. The method was immunoSEQ multiplex PCR; TCRdb's version includes in-frame clones alone and lacks a portion of them. Here the sample spans under 250,000 clones, over 80% being singletons. Sequencing input: PBMCs. The source of these receptors is a woman in her late teens or twenties in good health and CMV-seronegative.

The CDR3 nucleotides are TGTGCCAGCACTAGGAGCGGGGGAAGCACAGATACGCAGTATTTT. This translates into CASTRSGGSTDTQYF. This chain links TRBV25-1 with TRBJ2-3; 8 positions match TRBD2. Germline lookup yields CDR1 MGHDK and CDR2 SYGVNS. This CDR3 has 15 residues. V shed 7 bases and J 0 bases; nucleotides not matched to a gene: 6.

The gene calls are TRBV30 and TRBJ2-2; D is unclear. The CDR3 is made up of 15 amino acids. V was clipped by 3 bases and J by 2 bases, with 13 bases between them. Germline V CDR1 and CDR2: GTSNPN, SVGIG (reference sequence). CDR3 loop: CAWSEPATNTGELFF. Written as DNA, the CDR3 is TGTGCCTGGAGCGAACCGGCCACTAACACCGGGGAGCTGTTTTTT.

This chain connects TRBV27 to TRBJ1-1; 7 nucleotides match TRBD1. Germline CDR1 is MNHEY and CDR2 is SMNVEV (reference sequence). V shed 4 bases, J shed 8 bases, and the junction held 4 bases outside the gene matches. The CDR3 is made up of 12 amino acids. The CDR3 protein is CASSSRTGEAFF. The CDR3 DNA reads as TGTGCCAGCAGTTCACGGACAGGCGAAGCTTTCTTT.

The V gene is TRBV2, the J gene TRBJ2-7; D gene unclear. This CDR3 is 13 amino acids long. The germline V gene encodes CDR1 SNHLY and CDR2 FYNNEI. Trimming removed 5 bases from V and 4 bases from J, with 12 bases in between. CDR3: CASSREQLYEQYF. CDR3 sequence (DNA): TGTGCCAGCAGTCGAGAACAGCTATACGAGCAGTACTTC.

The rearrangement links TRBV7-8 to TRBJ2-5; the D is unclear. This CDR3 comprises 14 residues. Germline CDR1 SGHVS, CDR2 FQNEAQ. Trimming stripped 4 bases from V and 1 base from J, with 10 bases between. CDR3 sequence reads: CASSSLALQETQYF. Here the CDR3 DNA reads TGTGCCAGCAGCTCGTTAGCCCTCCAAGAGACCCAGTACTTC.

V and J are TRBV2 and TRBJ2-3; tentatively, D is TRBD2 (6 bases). The germline gives CDR1 SNHLY, CDR2 FYNNEI. V lost 2 bases to trimming and J lost 6 bases, with 18 bases between them. The CDR3 has 16 amino acids. Written as DNA, the CDR3 is TGTGCCAGCAGTGAACTGGGGACTCTCATCTATGATACGCAGTATTTT. It yields the protein CASSELGTLIYDTQYF. The full variable domain, its missing parts supplied by reference TRBV2 and TRBJ2-3, is EPEVTQTPSHQVTQMGQEVILRCVPISNHLYFYWYRQILGQKVEFLVSFYNNEISEKSEIFDDQFSVERPDGSNFTLKIRSTKLEDSAMYFCASSELGTLIYDTQYFGPGTRLTVL.

This rearrangement joins TRBV7-9 to TRBJ1-4; D is unresolved. CDR1 and CDR2 from the germline V gene are SEHNR and FQNEAQ (reference sequence). V lost 3 bases and J lost 4, with 18 bases in between. CDR3 length equals 17 residues. Written as DNA, the CDR3 is TGTGCCAGCAGCTTTTTTAACCTACATGAGCGTAATGAAAAACTGTTTTTT. Translation: CASSFFNLHERNEKLFF.

This clone appeared a single time. The rearrangement links TRBV27 to TRBJ2-1; 9 bases align to TRBD1. J lost 13 bases, V lost 4 bases, and 23 bases had no gene match. CDR1 MNHEY and CDR2 SMNVEV come from the germline V gene (reference sequence). This CDR3 has 18 amino acids. The CDR3 loop reads CASSSDAKGGDRGTNQFF. Written as DNA, the CDR3 is TGTGCCAGCAGTTCAGACGCGAAAGGAGGAGACAGGGGGACAAATCAGTTCTTC.

The rearrangement links TRBV19 to TRBJ1-2; 7 bases match TRBD1. This CDR3 has 13 residues. In germline, CDR1 is LNHDA, CDR2 SQIVND (reference sequence). V was clipped by 6 bases and J by 8 bases; unmatched bases: 9. The CDR3: CASSEDRVLGYTF. The CDR3 region has the DNA TGTGCCAGTAGCGAAGACAGGGTTCTCGGCTACACCTTC.

The V gene is TRBV6-5, the J gene TRBJ2-3; 8 positions agree with TRBD2. The V and J ends lost 2 bases and 5 bases, in that order; junction bases with no gene match: 9. CDR1 is MNHEY, CDR2 SVGAGI, per germline. This CDR3 comprises 16 residues. CDR3 sequence reads: CASSYGGGNLGDTQYF. Written as DNA, the CDR3 is TGTGCCAGCAGTTACGGCGGGGGGAACCTCGGAGATACGCAGTATTTT.

This chain links TRBV25-1 with TRBJ2-1; TRBD2 is a possible D gene (6 bases). Germline V gene sequence: CDR1 MGHDK, CDR2 SYGVNS. This CDR3 is built from 14 residues. V was shortened by 8 bases and J by 0 bases, with 11 bases between the two germline ends. This chain's CDR3 is CASAGTRSYNEQFF. CDR3 nucleotide sequence: TGTGCCAGCGCGGGGACTCGCTCCTACAATGAGCAGTTCTTC.